This paragraph reports one T cell receptor beta chain. Its specificity is unknown. These data belong to a study of T cell responses to AZD1222 COVID-19 vaccine. General study points: After two AZD1222 doses, spike-specific TCR breadth and depth rose versus day 0.

There are 19 residues in the CDR3. V was pared by 5 bases and J by 1 base, with 21 bases between. CDR1 and CDR2 from the germline V gene are MNHNY and SVGAGI (reference sequence). The table came from immunoSEQ multiplex PCR; TCRdb's copy has only in-frame clones and leaves some out. The sample consists of 150,000 to 180,000 clones, roughly 90% of them appearing once. The chain carries TRBV6-6 and TRBJ1-6, with D possibly matching TRBD1 (5 bases). The source material was peripheral blood, sampled on day 0 of AZD1222 vaccination. The source of this sequence is an adult in good health. The CDR3 sequence: CASSRLEGRGWSYNSPLHF. CDR3 bases: TGTGCCAGCAGTCGACTGGAGGGGCGAGGTTGGTCCTATAATTCACCCCTCCACTTT.